The next 10 T cell receptor beta chains were all read from a single sample in a study of T cells in Graves' hyperthyroidism and ophthalmopathy. TCR beta CDR3 regions were amplified from RNA transcripts. HTBI primers were the set used in a first-round RT-PCR of the TCR CDR3. TCRdb re-called the multiplex PCR reads through MiXCR, storing one row per CDR3 protein. The table includes over 650,000 distinct CDR3 sequences, 16% detected once. The sequenced material came from blood. The receptor source for this set is a man aged 18-30 years with Graves' hyperthyroidism.

This clonotype has ten or more counts. The genes are TRBV2 and TRBJ1-2; D may be TRBD1 (5 bases). Germline V gene lookup returns CDR1 SNHLY and CDR2 FYNNEI. CDR3 size: 16 residues. Trimming stripped 0 bases from V and 2 bases from J, with 13 bases between. CDR3 amino acids: CASSEAWGEANYGYTF. The CDR3 bases are TGTGCCAGCAGTGAAGCATGGGGGGAGGCGAACTATGGCTACACCTTC.

This clonotype was recorded many times. The CDR3 DNA reads TGTGCCTGGAGTGTAGGGGACATCAACACCGGGGAGCTGTTTTTT. Protein: CAWSVGDINTGELFF. The V gene is TRBV30, the J gene TRBJ2-2; possibly TRBD1 for D (6 bases). Per germline, CDR1 GTSNPN and CDR2 SVGIG (reference sequence). This CDR3 has 15 amino acids. V lost 0 bases and J 2 bases, leaving 10 bases between the germline ends.

V is TRBV5-1 and J is TRBJ2-7; the D gene could be TRBD1 or TRBD2 (5 bases each). CDR1 SGHRS and CDR2 YFSETQ come from the germline V gene. Trimming took 5 bases from V and 0 from J, leaving 12 bases between them. The CDR3 loop spans 14 amino acids. CDR3 loop: CASRTGPSSYEQYF. The CDR3 coding sequence is TGCGCCAGCAGGACGGGACCCAGCTCCTACGAGCAGTACTTC. The whole variable domain, remainder taken from reference TRBV5-1 and TRBJ2-7, is KAGVTQTPRYLIKTRGQQVTLSCSPISGHRSVSWYQQTPGQGLQFLFEYFSETQRNKGNFPGRFSGRQFSNSRSEMNVSTLELGDSALYLCASRTGPSSYEQYFGPGTRLTVT.

The chain has TRBV20-1 and TRBJ1-1; D gene unclear. The CDR3 consists of 13 residues. Between the trimmed V and J ends, which lost 3 bases and 0 bases, there was a span of 8 bases. Germline V lookup: CDR1 DFQATT, CDR2 SNEGSKA (reference sequence). In DNA, the CDR3 is TGCAGTGCTAGTGATGACATGAACACTGAAGCTTTCTTT. Encoded protein: CSASDDMNTEAFF.

The chain recombines TRBV27 with TRBJ2-4; D is uncertain. CDR3 length equals 12 residues. The germline gives CDR1 MNHEY, CDR2 SMNVEV (reference sequence). Trimming shortened V by 4 bases and J by 2 bases, and 3 bases separated the two germline ends. CDR3: CASSSTKNIQYF. The CDR3 DNA sequence: TGTGCCAGCAGTTCCACCAAAAACATTCAGTACTTC.

The V gene is TRBV18, the J gene TRBJ2-3; TRBD2 matches 11 bases. Germline V gives CDR1 KGHSH, CDR2 LQKENI. The CDR3 loop spans 17 amino acids. Losses at the gene ends were 0 bases for V and 4 bases for J; bases not matched to a gene: 6. The CDR3 DNA follows: TGTGCCAGCTCACCACCGTTTAGCGGGAGGGCCCCAGATACGCAGTATTTT. Protein: CASSPPFSGRAPDTQYF.

This clonotype was seen a few times. The chain has TRBV5-6 and TRBJ2-7; no firm D call. CDR1 is SGHDT and CDR2 is YYEEEE in the germline V gene. The CDR3 sequence is 12 residues long. V was trimmed by 4 bases and J by 6 bases, leaving 11 bases between them. The CDR3 loop is CASSRWGSEQYF. The CDR3 DNA sequence: TGTGCCAGCAGCAGATGGGGTTCCGAGCAGTACTTC. The whole variable domain, filled in from reference TRBV5-6 and TRBJ2-7, reads DAGVTQSPTHLIKTRGQQVTLRCSPKSGHDTVSWYQQALGQGPQFIFQYYEEEERQRGNFPDRFSGHQFPNYSSELNVNALLLGDSALYLCASSRWGSEQYFGPGTRLTVT.

There are a few counts of this clonotype. The chain is built from TRBV24-1 and TRBJ2-4, with D hard to call. V was clipped by 7 bases and J by 8 bases, with 20 bases between them. Per germline, CDR1 KGHDR and CDR2 SFDVKD. The CDR3 consists of 15 residues. CDR3 amino acids: CATSAAGSLLDIQYF. The CDR3 nucleotides are TGTGCCACCAGCGCGGCAGGTTCGTTGCTAGACATTCAGTACTTC.

This clonotype occurred a few times. The genes are TRBV9 and TRBJ2-5, with D perhaps TRBD1 (6 bases). V was pared by 0 bases and J by 2 bases, with 11 bases between. CDR3 size: 15 residues. CDR1 is SGDLS and CDR2 is YYNGEE in the germline V gene. The CDR3 DNA follows: TGTGCCAGCAGCGTAGCGGGACACGCACAAGAGACCCAGTACTTC. This codes for CASSVAGHAQETQYF.

The rearrangement uses TRBV7-9 and TRBJ2-1, with 8 bases matching TRBD1. The CDR3 runs to 16 residues. Trimming removed 5 bases from V and 0 bases from J; junction bases left unmatched: 6. Germline CDR1 and CDR2: SEHNR and FQNEAQ (reference sequence). CDR3 DNA: TGTGCCAGCAGCGCACTACAGGGGGTCTCCTACAATGAGCAGTTCTTC. Its translation is CASSALQGVSYNEQFF.